Below are 8 T cell receptor beta chains sequenced from a single sample in a study of T cell responses to AZD1222 COVID-19 vaccine. Using immunoSEQ multiplex PCR, the repertoire was profiled, and TCRdb retains in-frame clones only, with some absent. The table includes 95,000 to 150,000 clones, about 90% detected once. This specimen was peripheral blood, taken on day 0 of AZD1222 vaccination. These receptor sequences come from an adult in good health.

The rearrangement links TRBV13 to TRBJ2-1; 11 bases match TRBD1. The germline CDR1 and CDR2 sequences are PRHDT and FYEKMQ (reference sequence). V was pared by 5 bases and J by 8 bases, with 5 bases of the junction left unmatched. This CDR3 has 14 residues. CDR3 residues: CASSIGQGAYEQFF. CDR3 coding DNA: TGTGCCAGCAGCATCGGACAGGGGGCCTATGAGCAGTTCTTC. Combining the CDR3 with reference TRBV13 and TRBJ2-1 gives the whole variable domain AAGVIQSPRHLIKEKRETATLKCYPIPRHDTVYWYQQGPGQDPQFLISFYEKMQSDKGSIPDRFSAQQFSDYHSELNMSSLELGDSALYFCASSIGQGAYEQFFGPGTRLTVL.

V is TRBV11-2 and J is TRBJ2-7; no definite D call. The CDR3 totals 12 residues. V lost 0 bases to trimming and J lost 5 bases, with 5 bases between them. Germline CDR1 SGHAT, CDR2 FQNNGV. CDR3 sequence: CASSLEFDEQYF. DNA for the CDR3: TGTGCCAGCAGCTTAGAGTTTGACGAGCAGTACTTC. Full variable domain (remainder filled in from reference TRBV11-2 and TRBJ2-7): EAGVAQSPRYKIIEKRQSVAFWCNPISGHATLYWYQQILGQGPKLLIQFQNNGVVDDSQLPKDRFSAERLKGVDSTLKIQPAKLEDSAVYLCASSLEFDEQYFGPGTRLTVT.

The chain recombines TRBV3-1 (or the pseudogene TRBV3-2) with TRBJ2-7; D is perhaps TRBD1 (6 bases). This CDR3 has 14 residues. The germline V and J ends were trimmed by 4 bases and 0 bases, with 10 bases remaining between them. Germline V lookup: CDR1 LGHDT, CDR2 YNNKEL (reference sequence). CDR3: CASSRAGVSYEQYF. In DNA form, the CDR3 reads TGTGCCAGCAGCCGTGCAGGGGTCTCCTACGAGCAGTACTTC.

The chain recombines TRBV7-8 with TRBJ1-2, with D hard to call. Germline V gene lookup returns CDR1 SGHVS and CDR2 FQNEAQ. The CDR3 runs to 14 residues. Trimming cost V 5 bases and J 1 base, with 11 bases left between them. Here the CDR3 DNA reads TGTGCCAGCAGCCCCCGACTGATTAACTATGGCTACACCTTC. Its translation: CASSPRLINYGYTF.

The chain uses TRBV7-2 and TRBJ2-1; D gene unclear. The CDR3 is made up of 14 amino acids. Germline CDR1 and CDR2: SGHTA and FQGNSA. Trimming pared 1 base from V and 9 bases from J, leaving 13 bases between. The CDR3 reads CASSLDWVHTEQFF. The CDR3 DNA is TGTGCCAGCAGCTTAGACTGGGTGCATACTGAGCAGTTCTTC.

V is TRBV7-9 and J is TRBJ1-1; D is unresolved. From germline, CDR1 is SEHNR and CDR2 FQNEAQ (reference sequence). Between the trimmed V and J ends, which lost 5 bases and 6 bases, there was a span of 10 bases. This CDR3 comprises 12 residues. CDR3 nucleotide sequence: TGTGCCAGCAGCCCTGGAGGCCCTGAAGCTTTCTTT. Protein sequence: CASSPGGPEAFF.

This clone was recorded a few times. Other nucleotide sequences in the sample specify the same CDR3. The rearrangement links TRBV9 to TRBJ1-2; 7 positions agree with TRBD1. Unmatched junction bases numbered 3, after V lost 0 bases and J lost 1 base. Germline V gives CDR1 SGDLS, CDR2 YYNGEE. The CDR3 covers 15 residues. The chain's CDR3 is CASSVGGQSNYGYTF. The DNA of the CDR3 is TGTGCCAGCAGCGTAGGGGGACAGAGTAACTATGGCTACACCTTC.

The chain is built from TRBV19 and TRBJ2-7; TRBD1 is a possible D gene (6 bases). Trimming removed 4 bases at V and 2 bases at J, with 9 bases between. From germline, CDR1 is LNHDA and CDR2 SQIVND (reference sequence). This CDR3 is 13 amino acids long. CDR3 residues: CASSRTAPYEQYF. The CDR3 region has the DNA TGTGCCAGTAGTAGGACAGCGCCCTACGAGCAGTACTTC.